This T cell receptor beta chain was sequenced for a study of vaccination effects on CD4 cells after COVID-19. Concerning this clone itself: Antigen: not known. The identical CDR3 is also encoded by other nucleotide sequences in the sample.

ViraFEST used viral peptide pools to expand antigen-specific CD4+ T cells before sequencing. Following 10 days of culture, CD4+ T cells were isolated. Sequencing was performed with immunoSEQ multiplex PCR; in TCRdb, only in-frame clones are kept and a portion is missing. The sample consists of about 79,000 clones, roughly 72% of them appearing once. This receptor was identified in a human donor who received a COVID-19 vaccine. Specimen: CD4+ T cells from PBMCs cultured with HCoV-229E spike peptides, collected before COVID-19 vaccination.

The CDR3 nucleotides are TGTGCCAGCAGTCCCGGACAGGACAATGAGCAGTTCTTC. Protein sequence: CASSPGQDNEQFF. V gene TRBV12-3 or TRBV12-4 combines with J gene TRBJ2-1; TRBD1 agrees at 7 bases. CDR3 length: 13 amino acids. The J segment lost 5 bases and the V segment lost 5 bases, leaving 3 bases of the junction unmatched.